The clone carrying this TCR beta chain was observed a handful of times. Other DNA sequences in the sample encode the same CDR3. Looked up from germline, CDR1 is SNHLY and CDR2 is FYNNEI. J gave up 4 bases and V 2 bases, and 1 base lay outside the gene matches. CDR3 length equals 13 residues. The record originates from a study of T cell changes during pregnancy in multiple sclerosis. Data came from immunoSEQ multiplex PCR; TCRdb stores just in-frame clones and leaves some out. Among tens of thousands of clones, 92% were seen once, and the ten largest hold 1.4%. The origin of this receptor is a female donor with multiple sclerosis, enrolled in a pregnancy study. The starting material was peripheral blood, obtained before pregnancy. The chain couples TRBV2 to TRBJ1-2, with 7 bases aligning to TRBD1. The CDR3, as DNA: TGTGCCAGCAGTGAAAGACAGGGCTATGGCTACACCTTC. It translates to CASSERQGYGYTF.